The clone carrying this TCR beta chain has a handful of counts. This specimen belongs to a study of T-cell reconstitution after alpha-beta-depleted transplantation in children. Unique molecular identifiers were used in preparing the TCRbeta library. MiXCR, run by TCRdb on the PCR reads, gives a single entry per CDR3 protein. The profile shows about 370,000 distinct CDR3 sequences, approximately 20% of them singletons. The CDR3 covers 15 residues. Trimming removed 5 bases from V and 1 base from J, with 15 bases in between. Germline V gene lookup returns CDR1 DFQATT and CDR2 SNEGSKA (reference sequence).

The sequencing used PBMCs from the stem cell graft donor, collected from the stem cell graft. V gene TRBV20-1 combines with J gene TRBJ2-1; TRBD2 is a possible D gene (6 bases). The sequence was obtained from a human donor who donated a stem cell graft to a child with acute myeloid leukemia. CDR3: CSALPTSWSYNEQFF. The CDR3 DNA reads as TGCAGTGCTCTCCCAACTAGCTGGTCCTACAATGAGCAGTTCTTC.